The subject of this entry is one T cell receptor beta chain. No cognate antigen has been identified for it. Base qualities are not provided; no much larger clone lies one nucleotide away. The sample belongs to a study of blood T cell repertoires in COVID-19 (dated by TCRdb to the early 2020s). For context, the study as a whole: Samples from collaborators originated in the United States, Italy and Spain and spanned both the acute and convalescent phases of COVID-19. The prospective study material was composed of cDNA or gDNA derived from T cells, B-cell-depleted T cells, or PBMCs. The dataset comprised deeply sampled blood TCRbeta repertoires from subjects exposed to, actively infected with, or recovered from COVID-19. The repertoires were released in a freely available public database intended as a resource for research on the immune response to SARS-CoV-2. The samples were drawn from the first 160 participants of the ongoing ImmuneRACE study and from 1,254 subjects provided by 6 global collaborators. A de-identified subject ID, COVID-19 status, age in years and sex were almost always included in the sample metadata. Where available, HLA class I and class II types were obtained from metadata supplied by the sample provider rather than from assay-based typing. Paper-wide results and their limitations: The quantity of clinical and demographic metadata differed by source and by participant and was supplied without curation.

Enrolling through a virtual design, the prospective study's participants ranged in age from roughly 18 to 95 years and lived across about two dozen United States geographic areas. In the prospective study, cohorts were assigned on the basis of participant-reported clinical history obtained from a screening survey and a study questionnaire. For ImmuneRACE Cohort 3, a participant was defined as recovered based on two consecutive negative NP/OP PCR tests, clearance by a healthcare professional, or resolution of symptoms. In the prospective study, mobile phlebotomists collected whole blood, serum and a nasopharyngeal or oropharyngeal swab from each participant. Prospective study participants could optionally give additional blood draws and questionnaires over an approximately 2-month period. Blood samples from the prospective study were shipped frozen or at room temperature prior to DNA extraction.

The germline V gene yields MDHEN for CDR1 and SYDVKM for CDR2. The junction shows trimming of 6 bases on V and 2 bases on J, and the gene matches do not reach 10 bases of it. The CDR3 covers 16 residues, taking in both the cysteine and the phenylalanine. CDR3 DNA only is kept here, 48 bases in frame from base 1. The immunoSEQ Assay, a bias-controlled multiplex PCR, was used to amplify TCRbeta CDR3 regions from genomic DNA. On the authors' methods: The number of nucleated cells in each sample was estimated by amplification of reference gene primers within the assay. To quantify the absolute abundance of each unique TCRbeta CDR3 rearrangement, sequence reads were collapsed and filtered. Productive Simpson clonality was computed per sample as the square root of Simpson's diversity index over productive rearrangements. TCRdb took this table from immuneACCESS and kept in-frame rearrangements with V and J called. Such tables lack part of the clones; where checked against another copy, unresolved V genes explain under half of the gap, and the rest is unexplained. The DNA was the basis for D and trimming; V, J and clone size are from that table. The sample yields about 200,000 clones; 80% to 90% were counted once. About 8.8% of the sample lies in the top ten.

The sequenced sample was PBMCs or T cells enriched from blood (not recorded which). Here the chain combines TRBV28 and TRBJ2-3; 8 of the junction bases match TRBD1. This clonotype originated in a woman between 18 and 29 years old who had recovered from COVID-19. The nucleotide sequence reads as follows: TGTGCCAGCAGCCCGGGACAGGAAACCTACACAGATACGCAGTATTTT. This codes for CASSPGQETYTDTQYF.